Following are 4 T cell receptor beta chains from one sample sequenced in a study of shared clonotypes between healthy human individuals. The repertoire was sequenced with immunoSEQ multiplex PCR; TCRdb's copy has only in-frame clones and lacks some. The sample lists over 2 million clones, 80% to 95% occurring once. Sequencing was performed on naive CD4+ T cells from PBMCs. Stated subset: CD45RA+ positively selected. These receptors were taken from a man between 18 and 29 years old in good health. Some clones in this sample may be carry-over from other donors' samples.

A remark on this clone: In the same sample, other DNA sequences code for this CDR3. The chain links TRBV11-3 to TRBJ2-3, with D tentatively TRBD2 (6 bases). Germline V CDR1 and CDR2: SGHNT, YENEEA. V was cut by 5 bases and J by 3 bases, with 6 bases left in between. The CDR3 extends over 12 amino acids. The CDR3 region is CASSGGTDTQYF. The DNA for the CDR3 is TGTGCCAGCAGCGGGGGGACAGATACGCAGTATTTT.

The table lists this clone with a count of one. V and J are TRBV7-3 and TRBJ2-2, with D perhaps TRBD2 (6 bases). V lost 6 bases and J 2 bases, leaving 10 bases between the germline ends. This CDR3 spans 14 amino acids. Germline V gives CDR1 SGHTA, CDR2 FQGTGA. DNA for the CDR3: TGTGCCAGCAGTCCCGCGGGAAACACCGGGGAGCTGTTTTTT. Protein sequence: CASSPAGNTGELFF.

The chain joins TRBV7-2 to TRBJ1-4; D gene uncertain. CDR1 is SGHTA, CDR2 FQGNSA, per germline. The CDR3 has 15 residues. The V gene lost 1 base and the J gene lost 8 bases, with 14 bases spanning the gap. The CDR3 loop reads CASSLGTVGGEKLFF. DNA of the CDR3: TGTGCCAGCAGCTTAGGGACGGTGGGAGGGGAAAAACTGTTTTTT.

This clone was seen just once. The rearrangement uses TRBV28 and TRBJ2-7; 9 nucleotides line up with TRBD2. The CDR3 has 15 amino acids. V shed 3 bases and J 1 base; nucleotides not matched to a gene: 4. Germline loops: CDR1 MDHEN, CDR2 SYDVKM. CDR3 sequence (DNA): TGTGCCAGCAGTTTGTTTAGCGGGAGTTCCTACGAGCAGTACTTC. Residues: CASSLFSGSSYEQYF.